A single TCR beta chain is shown here with its context. In the authors' methods: Estimated nucleated cell counts came from reference gene primer amplification. Data came from immunoSEQ multiplex PCR; TCRdb stores just in-frame clones and leaves some out. V, J and clone size reflect that table, while D and trimming were determined from the DNA. There are roughly 200,000 clones in the sample; around 82% occur only once, and around 7.9% lies in the top ten. This sample was taken from a study of blood T cell repertoires in COVID-19. Study at large: Collection of acute and convalescent COVID-19 samples took place in the United States, Italy and Spain. The analysed material was cDNA or gDNA that came from T cells, B-cell-depleted T cells, or PBMCs.

The CDR3 runs to 15 residues. The trim removed 7 bases at V and 6 bases at J, leaving 6 bases unmatched. CDR1 and CDR2 from the germline V gene are WSHSY and SAAADI. Specimen: peripheral blood. The clonotype comes from a man in his forties with active or convalescent COVID-19. V gene TRBV10-2 combines with J gene TRBJ2-2, with 12 bases fitting TRBD1. CDR3 nucleotide sequence: TGCGCCAGCATCACGGGACAGGGGGCTTCCGGGGAGCTGTTTTTT. Its protein is CASITGQGASGELFF.